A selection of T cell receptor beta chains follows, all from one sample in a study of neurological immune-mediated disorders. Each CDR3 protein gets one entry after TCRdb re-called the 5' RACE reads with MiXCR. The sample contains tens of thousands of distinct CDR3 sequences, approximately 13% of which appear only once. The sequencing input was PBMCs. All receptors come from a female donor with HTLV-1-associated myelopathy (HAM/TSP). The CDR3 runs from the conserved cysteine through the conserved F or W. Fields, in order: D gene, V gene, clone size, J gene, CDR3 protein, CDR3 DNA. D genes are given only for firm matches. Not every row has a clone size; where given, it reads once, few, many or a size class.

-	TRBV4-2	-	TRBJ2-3	CASSQGPGGLYADTQYF	TGTGCCAGCAGCCAAGGTCCCGGGGGCCTTTACGCAGATACGCAGTATTTT
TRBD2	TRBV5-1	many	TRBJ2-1	CASSLLPQRGGQNEQFF	TGCGCCAGCAGCTTGTTGCCCCAGCGGGGGGGCCAGAATGAGCAGTTCTTC
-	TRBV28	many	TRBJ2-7	CASSLGGGRGEQYF	TGTGCCAGCAGTTTAGGAGGGGGCCGTGGCGAGCAGTACTTC
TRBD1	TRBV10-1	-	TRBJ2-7	CASSEFPEGTASEQYF	TGCGCCAGCAGTGAGTTTCCGGAAGGGACAGCTAGCGAGCAGTACTTC
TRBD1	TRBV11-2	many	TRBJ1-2	CASSLATGGSYGYTF	TGTGCCAGCAGCTTAGCAACAGGGGGCTCCTATGGCTACACCTTC
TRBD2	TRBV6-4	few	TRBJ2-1	CASAALAGWNNEQFF	TGTGCCAGCGCTGCCCTAGCGGGGTGGAACAATGAGCAGTTCTTC
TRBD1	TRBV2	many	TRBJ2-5	CASSGQGQETQYF	TGTGCCAGCAGCGGACAGGGGCAAGAGACCCAGTACTTC
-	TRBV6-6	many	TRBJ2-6	CASSYKRRSSGANVLTF	TGTGCCAGCAGTTACAAGAGGCGTAGCTCTGGGGCCAACGTCCTGACTTTC
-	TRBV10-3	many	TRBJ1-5	CAIKQGLNQPQHF	TGTGCCATCAAACAGGGCCTCAATCAGCCCCAGCATTTT
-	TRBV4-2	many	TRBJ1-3	CASSQDRRGNTIYF	TGTGCCAGCAGCCAAGATAGAAGGGGAAACACCATATATTTT
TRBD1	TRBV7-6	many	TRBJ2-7	CASSVRTGGNDEQYF	TGTGCCAGCAGCGTGCGAACAGGGGGCAACGACGAGCAGTACTTC
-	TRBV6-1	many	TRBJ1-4	CASSEVIGSGGEKLFF	TGTGCCAGCAGTGAAGTTATCGGATCAGGAGGTGAAAAACTGTTTTTT
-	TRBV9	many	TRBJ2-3	CASSVWGSISDTQYF	TGTGCCAGCAGCGTATGGGGGAGCATATCAGATACGCAGTATTTT
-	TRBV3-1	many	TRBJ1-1	CASSQGTSDTEAFF	TGTGCCAGCAGCCAAGGAACCTCGGACACTGAAGCTTTCTTT
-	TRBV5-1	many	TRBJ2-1	CASSLDSYNEQFF	TGCGCCAGCAGCTTAGACAGCTACAATGAGCAGTTCTTC
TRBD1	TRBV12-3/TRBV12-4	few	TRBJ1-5	CASSFGPGQGTNQPQHF	TGTGCCAGCAGTTTCGGGCCGGGACAGGGGACCAATCAGCCCCAGCATTTT
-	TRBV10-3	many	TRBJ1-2	CAISESGPFRDYGYTF	TGTGCCATCAGTGAGTCAGGACCATTCCGCGACTATGGCTACACCTTC
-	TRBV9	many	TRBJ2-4	CASSRTGDTSLGIQYF	TGTGCCAGCAGCAGAACCGGGGACACCTCATTGGGCATTCAGTACTTC
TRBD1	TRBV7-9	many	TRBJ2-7	CASSPGQGASYEQYF	TGTGCCAGCAGCCCCGGACAGGGTGCGTCCTACGAGCAGTACTTC
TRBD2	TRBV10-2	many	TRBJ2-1	CASTEPARGGYNEQFF	TGCGCCAGCACCGAACCGGCGCGGGGGGGGTACAATGAGCAGTTCTTC
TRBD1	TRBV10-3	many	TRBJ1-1	CAISEEGANTEAFF	TGTGCCATCAGTGAAGAGGGGGCGAACACTGAAGCTTTCTTT
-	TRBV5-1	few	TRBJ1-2	CASSATGTVYGYTF	TGCGCCAGCAGCGCAACCGGGACCGTATATGGCTACACCTTC
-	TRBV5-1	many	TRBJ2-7	CASRRQPEAEQYF	TGCGCCAGCCGTCGACAGCCTGAAGCCGAGCAGTACTTC
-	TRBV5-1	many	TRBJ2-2	CASNSGTSTGELFF	TGCGCCAGCAATTCCGGGACCAGCACCGGGGAGCTGTTTTTT
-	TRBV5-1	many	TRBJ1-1	CASSHKGGGSTEAFF	TGCGCCAGCAGCCATAAGGGTGGGGGTTCGACTGAAGCTTTCTTT
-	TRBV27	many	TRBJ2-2	CASSLGITGELFF	TGTGCCAGCAGTTTAGGGATCACCGGGGAGCTGTTTTTT